Listed here is a single T cell receptor beta chain. Its antigen is currently unknown. This sample was taken from a study of CD8+ T cells in alopecia areata. Across the whole study: Those treated were given oral tofacitinib at 5 to 10 mg twice daily. Study-wide results and caveats: TCRs were shared less clearly across patients than in mice, possibly for HLA-related reasons. Compared with normal scalp, lesional scalp had higher clonality and more expanded CD8+ clones.

In germline, CDR1 is SNHLY, CDR2 FYNNEI. V dropped 6 bases and J dropped 4 bases, with 12 bases sitting between them. CDR3 length: 13 amino acids. RNA was extracted and reverse transcribed into cDNA as the sequencing template. Using immunoSEQ multiplex PCR, the repertoire was profiled, and TCRdb retains in-frame clones only, with some absent. Altogether 160,000 or so clones are present, 40% to 60% being singletons, with the ten largest covering roughly a fifth. As part of sample collection, lesional scalp punch biopsies and peripheral blood were taken from alopecia areata patients. The chain recombines TRBV2 with TRBJ2-5; D is uncertain. This receptor was taken from a human donor with alopecia areata. This specimen was CD8+ T cells sorted from blood, taken at week 0. The CDR3 region has the DNA TGTGCCAGCAGATCCCCCCTCGTAGAGACCCAGTACTTC. Encoded protein: CASRSPLVETQYF.